Each of the 5 T cell receptor beta chains below was sequenced from the same sample in a study of vaccination and CD4 T cells after COVID-19. The treatment here: approximately nine-day PBMC culture with coronavirus spike peptide pools or control peptides (ViraFEST assay). Sequenced with the Oncomine TCR Beta short-read assay was DNA taken from cultured CD4+ T cells. TCRdb recomputed calls from the PCR reads with MiXCR, one row per CDR3 protein. The repertoire holds under 8,000 distinct CDR3 sequences, about 61% seen once, with 32% in the top ten. No antigens are known for them. Sequences were obtained from CD4+ T cells from blood, cultured in vitro. The receptors shown here come from a human donor who had recovered from COVID-19.

The chain recombines TRBV20-1 with TRBJ2-2, with 12 nucleotides matching TRBD2. V was pared by 6 bases and J by 1 base, with 6 bases of the junction left unmatched. Germline CDR1 is DFQATT and CDR2 is SNEGSKA (reference sequence). This CDR3 spans 16 amino acids. The CDR3 sequence is CSASGTSGRNTGELFF. The CDR3 DNA sequence: TGCAGTGCCTCCGGGACTAGCGGGCGGAACACCGGGGAGCTGTTTTTT.

The genes are TRBV4-3 and TRBJ1-1, with D possibly TRBD1 on 6 matching bases. With 0 bases removed from V and 6 bases from J, the gap between germline ends came to 14 bases. The CDR3 is made up of 15 amino acids. In germline, CDR1 is LGHNA, CDR2 YSLEER. The CDR3 region is CASSQEWGLVAEAFF. For the CDR3, the DNA is TGCGCCAGCAGCCAAGAGTGGGGGCTGGTGGCTGAAGCTTTCTTT.

There are a few counts of this clonotype. The V and J genes are TRBV20-1 and TRBJ1-2; unclear D gene. Germline V CDR1 and CDR2: DFQATT, SNEGSKA (reference sequence). The CDR3 runs 12 residues. V was clipped by 7 bases and J by 8 bases, with 17 bases between them. The CDR3 DNA is TGCAGTGTTTCCGGGCGGAGCTGGGGCTACACCTTC. It codes for CSVSGRSWGYTF.

V gene TRBV6-2 or TRBV6-3 combines with J gene TRBJ2-7; 8 bases fit TRBD1. The germline V gene encodes CDR1 MNHEY and CDR2 SVGEGT. V shed 6 bases and J 6 bases; nucleotides not matched to a gene: 1. The CDR3 covers 11 residues. The DNA of the CDR3 is TGTGCCAGCAGCCAGGGGGCCGAGCAGTACTTC. Its protein is CASSQGAEQYF.

This clonotype was found a few times. The chain couples TRBV20-1 to TRBJ1-4; D might be TRBD1 (6 bases). Germline assignment: CDR1 DFQATT and CDR2 SNEGSKA (reference sequence). V lost 5 bases and J lost 7, with 17 bases in between. This CDR3 is 14 amino acids long. The CDR3 protein is CSAGTRSPGEKLFF. CDR3 bases: TGCAGTGCTGGGACACGCTCGCCGGGTGAAAAACTGTTTTTT.